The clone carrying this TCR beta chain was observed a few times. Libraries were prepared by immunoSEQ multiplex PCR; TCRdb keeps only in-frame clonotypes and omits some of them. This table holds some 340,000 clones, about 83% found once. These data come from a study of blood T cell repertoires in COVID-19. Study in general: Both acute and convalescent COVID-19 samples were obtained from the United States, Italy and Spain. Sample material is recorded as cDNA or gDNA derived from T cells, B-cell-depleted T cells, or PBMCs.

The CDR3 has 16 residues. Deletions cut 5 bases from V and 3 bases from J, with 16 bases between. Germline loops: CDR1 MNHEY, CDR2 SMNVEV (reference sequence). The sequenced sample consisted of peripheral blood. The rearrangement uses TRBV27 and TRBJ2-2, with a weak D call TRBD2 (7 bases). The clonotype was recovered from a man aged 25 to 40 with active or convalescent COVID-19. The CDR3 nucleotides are TGTGCCAGCAGTCTGGGGGGGGCTTTGGACACCGGGGAGCTGTTTTTT. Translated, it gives CASSLGGALDTGELFF.